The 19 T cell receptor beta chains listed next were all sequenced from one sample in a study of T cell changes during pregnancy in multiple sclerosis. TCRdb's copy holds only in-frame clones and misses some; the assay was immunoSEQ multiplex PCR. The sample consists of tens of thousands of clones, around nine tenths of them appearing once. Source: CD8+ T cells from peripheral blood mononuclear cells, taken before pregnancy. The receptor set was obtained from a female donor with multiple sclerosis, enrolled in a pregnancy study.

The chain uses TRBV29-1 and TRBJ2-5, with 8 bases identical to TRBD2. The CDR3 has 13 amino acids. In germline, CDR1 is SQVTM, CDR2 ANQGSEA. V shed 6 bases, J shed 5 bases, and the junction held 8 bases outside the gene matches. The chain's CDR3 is CSVERGPGETQYF. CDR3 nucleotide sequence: TGCAGCGTCGAGCGGGGGCCGGGGGAGACCCAGTACTTC.

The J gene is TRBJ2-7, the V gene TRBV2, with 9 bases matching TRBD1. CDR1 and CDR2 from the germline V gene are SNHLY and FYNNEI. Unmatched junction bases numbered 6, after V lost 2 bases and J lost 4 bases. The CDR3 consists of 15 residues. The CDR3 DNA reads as TGTGCCAGCAGTGAATCCGGGACAGGGTGGTACGAGCAGTACTTC. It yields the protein CASSESGTGWYEQYF. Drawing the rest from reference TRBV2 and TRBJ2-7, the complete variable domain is EPEVTQTPSHQVTQMGQEVILRCVPISNHLYFYWYRQILGQKVEFLVSFYNNEISEKSEIFDDQFSVERPDGSNFTLKIRSTKLEDSAMYFCASSESGTGWYEQYFGPGTRLTVT.

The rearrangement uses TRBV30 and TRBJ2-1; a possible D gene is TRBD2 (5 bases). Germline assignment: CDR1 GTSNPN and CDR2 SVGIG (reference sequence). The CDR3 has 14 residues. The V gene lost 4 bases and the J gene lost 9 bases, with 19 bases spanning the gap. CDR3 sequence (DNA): TGTGCCTGGACCGGTCCGTCGGAGGCGGGTGAGCAGTTCTTC. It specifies CAWTGPSEAGEQFF. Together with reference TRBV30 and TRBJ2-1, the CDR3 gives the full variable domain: SQTIHQWPATLVQPVGSPLSLECTVEGTSNPNLYWYRQAAGRGLQLLFYSVGIGQISSEVPQNLSASRPQDRQFILSSKKLLLSDSGFYLCAWTGPSEAGEQFFGPGTRLTVL.

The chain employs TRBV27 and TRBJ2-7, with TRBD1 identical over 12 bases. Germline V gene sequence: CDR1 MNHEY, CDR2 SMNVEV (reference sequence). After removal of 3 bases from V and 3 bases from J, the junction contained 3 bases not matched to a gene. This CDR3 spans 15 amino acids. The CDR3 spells CASSFGTGGFYEQYF. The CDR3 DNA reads TGTGCCAGCAGTTTTGGGACAGGGGGCTTCTACGAGCAGTACTTC.

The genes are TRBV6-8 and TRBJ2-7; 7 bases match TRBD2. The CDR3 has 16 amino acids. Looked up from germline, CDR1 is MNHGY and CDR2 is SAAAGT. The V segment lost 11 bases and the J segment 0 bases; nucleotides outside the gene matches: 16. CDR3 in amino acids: CAPSPGWGGSSYEQYF. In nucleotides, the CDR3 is TGTGCCCCCTCCCCCGGTTGGGGGGGGAGCTCCTACGAGCAGTACTTC.

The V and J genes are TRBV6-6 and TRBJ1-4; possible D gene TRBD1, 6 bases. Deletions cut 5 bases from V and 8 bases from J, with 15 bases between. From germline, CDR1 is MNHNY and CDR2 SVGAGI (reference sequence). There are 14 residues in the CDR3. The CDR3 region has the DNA TGTGCCAGCAGTAAGGACAGCTTAGTGGAAAAACTGTTTTTT. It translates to CASSKDSLVEKLFF.

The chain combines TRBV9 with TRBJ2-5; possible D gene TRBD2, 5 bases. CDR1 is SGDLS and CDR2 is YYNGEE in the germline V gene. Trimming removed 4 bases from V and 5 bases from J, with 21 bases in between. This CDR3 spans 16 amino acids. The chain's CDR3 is CASSPRTSENQETQYF. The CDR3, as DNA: TGTGCCAGCAGCCCCAGGACTTCCGAGAATCAGGAGACCCAGTACTTC.

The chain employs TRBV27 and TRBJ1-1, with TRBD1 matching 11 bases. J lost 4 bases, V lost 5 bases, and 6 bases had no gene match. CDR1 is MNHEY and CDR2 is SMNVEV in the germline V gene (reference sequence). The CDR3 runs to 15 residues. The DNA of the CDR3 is TGTGCCAGCAGTACGAGGACAGGGGGCTTCACTGAAGCTTTCTTT. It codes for CASSTRTGGFTEAFF.

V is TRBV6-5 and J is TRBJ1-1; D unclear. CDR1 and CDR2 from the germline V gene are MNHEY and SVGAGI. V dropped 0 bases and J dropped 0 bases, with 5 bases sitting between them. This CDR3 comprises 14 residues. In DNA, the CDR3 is TGTGCCAGCAGTTACTCGCAGTTGAACACTGAAGCTTTCTTT. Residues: CASSYSQLNTEAFF.

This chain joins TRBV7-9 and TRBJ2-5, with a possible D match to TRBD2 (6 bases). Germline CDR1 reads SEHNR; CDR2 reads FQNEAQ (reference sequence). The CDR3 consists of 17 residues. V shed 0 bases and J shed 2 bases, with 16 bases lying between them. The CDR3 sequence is CASSLAYRGRNQETQYF. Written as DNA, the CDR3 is TGTGCCAGCAGCTTAGCCTATCGGGGGAGGAATCAAGAGACCCAGTACTTC.

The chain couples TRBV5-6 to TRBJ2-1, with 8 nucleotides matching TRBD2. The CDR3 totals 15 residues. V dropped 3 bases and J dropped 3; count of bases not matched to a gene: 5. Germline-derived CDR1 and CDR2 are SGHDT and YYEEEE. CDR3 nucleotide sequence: TGTGCCAGCAGCTCCACTAGCGGCATCTACAATGAGCAGTTCTTC. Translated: CASSSTSGIYNEQFF.

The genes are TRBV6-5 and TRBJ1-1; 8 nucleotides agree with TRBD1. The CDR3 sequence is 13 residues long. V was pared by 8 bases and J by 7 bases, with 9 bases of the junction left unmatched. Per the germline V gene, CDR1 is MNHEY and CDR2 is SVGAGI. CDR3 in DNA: TGTGCCAGCGCGGCGGGACAGGCTCTTGAAGCTTTCTTT. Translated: CASAAGQALEAFF.

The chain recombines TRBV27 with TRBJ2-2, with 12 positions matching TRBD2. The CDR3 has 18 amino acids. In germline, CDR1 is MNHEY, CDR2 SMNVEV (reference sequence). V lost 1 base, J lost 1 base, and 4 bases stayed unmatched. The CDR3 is CASSLLLGLAGNTGELFF. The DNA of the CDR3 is TGTGCCAGCAGTTTATTGCTGGGACTAGCGGGGAACACCGGGGAGCTGTTTTTT.

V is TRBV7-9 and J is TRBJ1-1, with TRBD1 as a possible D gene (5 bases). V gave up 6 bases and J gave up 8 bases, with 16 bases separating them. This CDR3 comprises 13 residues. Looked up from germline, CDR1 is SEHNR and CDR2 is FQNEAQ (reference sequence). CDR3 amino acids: CASSHGHQGEAFF. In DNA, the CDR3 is TGTGCCAGCAGTCATGGACACCAAGGAGAAGCTTTCTTT.

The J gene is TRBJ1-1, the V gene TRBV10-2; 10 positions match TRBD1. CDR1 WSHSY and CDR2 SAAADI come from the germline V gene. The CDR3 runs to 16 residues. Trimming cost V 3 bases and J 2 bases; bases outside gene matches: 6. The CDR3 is CASSERDRGINTEAFF. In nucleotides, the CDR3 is TGCGCCAGCAGTGAACGGGACAGGGGAATTAACACTGAAGCTTTCTTT.

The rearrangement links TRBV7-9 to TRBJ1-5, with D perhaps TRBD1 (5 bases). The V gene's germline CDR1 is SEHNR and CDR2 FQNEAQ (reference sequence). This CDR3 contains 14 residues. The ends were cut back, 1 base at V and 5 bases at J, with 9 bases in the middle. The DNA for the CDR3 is TGTGCCAGCAGCTTAGATTGGGGGGATCAGCCCCAGCATTTT. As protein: CASSLDWGDQPQHF.

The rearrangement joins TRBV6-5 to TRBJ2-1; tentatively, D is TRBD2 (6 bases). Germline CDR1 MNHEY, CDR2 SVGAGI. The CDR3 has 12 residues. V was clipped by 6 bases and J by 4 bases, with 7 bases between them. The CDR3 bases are TGTGCCAGCAGGAGCGGGTACAATGAGCAGTTCTTC. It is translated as CASRSGYNEQFF.

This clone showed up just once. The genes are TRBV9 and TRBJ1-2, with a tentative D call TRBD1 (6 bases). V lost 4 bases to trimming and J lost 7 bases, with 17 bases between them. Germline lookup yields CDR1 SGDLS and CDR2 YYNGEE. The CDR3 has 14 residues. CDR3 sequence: CASSPAGVGRGYTF. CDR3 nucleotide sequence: TGTGCCAGCAGCCCAGCAGGGGTCGGGCGTGGCTACACCTTC.

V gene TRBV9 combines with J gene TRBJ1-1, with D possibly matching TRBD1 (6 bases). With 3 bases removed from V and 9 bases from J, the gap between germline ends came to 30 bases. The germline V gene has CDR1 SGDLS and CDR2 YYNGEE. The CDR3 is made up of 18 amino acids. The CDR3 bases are TGTGCCAGCAGCGATGGGACGGGGCAGGGGTCCTTGGGGGTTCAAGCTTTCTTT. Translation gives CASSDGTGQGSLGVQAFF.